A single sample is the source of the 15 T cell receptor beta chains below, sequenced in a study of response to subunit inactivated influenza vaccine. Via MiXCR, TCRdb re-called the RT-PCR reads, giving one row per CDR3 protein. The sample has some 200,000 distinct CDR3 sequences; about 12% are singletons. The sample was also linked to a second study, of T cells expressing NK-cell markers. That study adds: Researchers built TCR beta cDNA using 5'RACE template switching with UMIs.

The starting material was CD8+ T cells sorted from PBMCs, obtained approximately 12 days after vaccination. These TCRs come from a man aged 45 to 65 who received an inactivated influenza vaccine.

This clonotype has at least ten counts. The chain couples TRBV12-3 or TRBV12-4 to TRBJ1-1; 8 bases agree with TRBD1. After removal of 4 bases from V and 1 base from J, the junction contained 2 bases not matched to a gene. The CDR3 length is 14 residues. The CDR3 region has the DNA TGTGCCAGCAGTTACGGACAGGGGAACACTGAAGCTTTCTTT. This translates into CASSYGQGNTEAFF.

In its sample, this clonotype was seen a few times. The chain uses TRBV6-5 and TRBJ2-1; 9 nucleotides line up with TRBD1. V lost 0 bases, J lost 13 bases, and 13 bases stayed unmatched. The CDR3 consists of 16 residues. The V gene's germline CDR1 is MNHEY and CDR2 SVGAGI. This chain's CDR3 is CASSYSQGAFASVQFF. The DNA of the CDR3 is TGTGCCAGCAGTTACTCACAGGGGGCGTTTGCTAGCGTCCAGTTCTTC.

This clonotype was observed at least ten times. The chain uses TRBV5-4 and TRBJ1-1; no clear D gene. The CDR3 covers 13 residues. The germline V and J ends were trimmed by 3 bases and 4 bases, with 10 bases remaining between them. Germline V gene data show CDR1 as SGHNT and CDR2 as YYREEE (reference sequence). The CDR3, as DNA: TGTGCCAGCAGCTCTAGGGAACTCACTGAAGCTTTCTTT. Its translation is CASSSRELTEAFF.

Ten or more counts support this clonotype. The chain combines TRBV29-1 with TRBJ2-2; D perhaps matches TRBD2 (6 bases). The germline V and J ends were trimmed by 7 bases and 0 bases, with 9 bases remaining between them. Looked up from germline, CDR1 is SQVTM and CDR2 is ANQGSEA. The CDR3 runs to 13 residues. The CDR3 sequence is CSAGTANTGELFF. CDR3 nucleotides: TGCAGCGCAGGGACTGCGAACACCGGGGAGCTGTTTTTT.

V usage is TRBV12-3 or TRBV12-4 and J usage is TRBJ2-3, with TRBD2 as a possible D gene (5 bases). CDR3 size: 14 residues. Trimming shortened V by 3 bases and J by 7 bases, and 14 bases separated the two germline ends. CDR3 loop: CASSFGGSGHTQYF. CDR3 bases: TGTGCCAGCAGTTTTGGTGGGAGTGGGCATACGCAGTATTTT.

This clonotype was found a few times. The chain carries TRBV30 and TRBJ2-3, with TRBD1 identical over 10 bases. The CDR3 extends over 13 amino acids. In germline, CDR1 is GTSNPN, CDR2 SVGIG (reference sequence). For the CDR3, the DNA is TGTGCTCTTGACAGGGGGCGTGGAGATACGCAGTATTTT. Encoded protein: CALDRGRGDTQYF.

The J gene is TRBJ2-5, the V gene TRBV12-3 or TRBV12-4; TRBD2 matches 14 bases. Trimming took 6 bases from V and 5 from J; bases not matched to a gene: 8. The CDR3 is 16 residues long. CDR3 nucleotides: TGTGCCAGCAGGCCCGGGACTAGCGGGGGCTTGGAGACCCAGTACTTC. It specifies CASRPGTSGGLETQYF.

This clonotype has at least ten counts. The chain has TRBV20-1 and TRBJ2-5; TRBD1 agrees at 11 bases. CDR3 length equals 16 residues. The germline gives CDR1 DFQATT, CDR2 SNEGSKA (reference sequence). V trimming: 0 bases; J trimming: 5 bases; junction bases outside the gene matches: 8. CDR3 DNA sequence: TGCAGTGCTAGAGATCTTTCGGACAGGGGGCTGGAGACCCAGTACTTC. Its protein is CSARDLSDRGLETQYF.

This clonotype was recorded a few times. Written as DNA, the CDR3 is TGTGCCAGCAGCCAAGAGACTAGCGGACCAGACGAGCAGTACTTC. Protein product: CASSQETSGPDEQYF. The gene calls are TRBV4-2 and TRBJ2-7; 9 nucleotides match TRBD2. Looked up from germline, CDR1 is LGHNA and CDR2 is YNFKEQ. J lost 5 bases, V lost 0 bases, and 5 bases had no gene match. The CDR3 extends over 15 amino acids.

This clonotype was detected a few times. The chain is built from TRBV11-1 and TRBJ2-7, with D uncertain. V dropped 2 bases and J dropped 4 bases, with 9 bases sitting between them. The CDR3 is 13 residues long. CDR1 and CDR2 (germline): SGHAT, FQDESV (reference sequence). CDR3 DNA sequence: TGTGCCAGCAGCTTAAGGGCCGAATACGAGCAGTACTTC. Translated: CASSLRAEYEQYF.

This chain links TRBV2 with TRBJ2-5; D perhaps matches TRBD2 (5 bases). The V gene lost 3 bases and the J gene lost 4 bases, with 12 bases spanning the gap. The CDR3 sequence is 14 residues long. Germline lookup yields CDR1 SNHLY and CDR2 FYNNEI. The CDR3: CASSEVGVAETQYF. The CDR3 coding sequence is TGTGCCAGCAGTGAGGTCGGGGTAGCAGAGACCCAGTACTTC.

This clonotype was picked up a small number of times. The rearrangement uses TRBV4-1 and TRBJ2-1; TRBD1 agrees at 9 bases. V dropped 2 bases and J dropped 8; count of bases not matched to a gene: 4. The germline V gene encodes CDR1 MGHRA and CDR2 YSYEKL. This CDR3 contains 14 residues. Here the CDR3 reads CASSQPGQGDEQFF. In nucleotides, the CDR3 is TGCGCCAGCAGCCAACCGGGACAGGGCGATGAGCAGTTCTTC.

The chain links TRBV30 to TRBJ2-7, with D perhaps matching TRBD1 or TRBD2 (5 bases each). There are 14 residues in the CDR3. V lost 1 base and J lost 0, with 10 bases in between. Germline lookup yields CDR1 GTSNPN and CDR2 SVGIG (reference sequence). CDR3 loop: CAWSEWGSSYEQYF. The CDR3 nucleotides are TGTGCCTGGAGTGAGTGGGGGAGCTCCTACGAGCAGTACTTC.

This clonotype has a count of ten or more. This chain joins TRBV27 and TRBJ2-1, with D hard to call. This CDR3 spans 15 amino acids. Germline lookup yields CDR1 MNHEY and CDR2 SMNVEV (reference sequence). V dropped 8 bases and J dropped 0 bases, with 14 bases sitting between them. The CDR3 loop is CASRPAGSSYNEQFF. Written as DNA, the CDR3 is TGTGCCAGCCGCCCGGCAGGCAGCTCCTACAATGAGCAGTTCTTC.

Only a few counts were recorded for this clonotype. The chain has TRBV11-3 and TRBJ2-1, with D maybe TRBD1 (5 bases). V was shortened by 4 bases and J by 1 base, with 17 bases between the two germline ends. The V gene's germline CDR1 is SGHNT and CDR2 YENEEA. The CDR3 consists of 17 residues. CDR3 sequence (DNA): TGTGCCAGCAGCTCCACAGGTCCGTCTACATCCTACAATGAGCAGTTCTTC. Translated: CASSSTGPSTSYNEQFF.